The T cell receptor (beta chain) described here comes from a study of T cells in Graves' hyperthyroidism and ophthalmopathy. This CDR3 has 14 amino acids. In germline, CDR1 is KGHSH, CDR2 LQKENI. Germline trimming cut 5 bases from V and 6 bases from J; bases unmatched to any gene: 8. The source material, RNA transcripts, was used to amplify TCR beta CDR3 regions. First-round RT-PCR of the TCR CDR3 relied on the HTBI primer set. One entry per CDR3 protein results from TCRdb running MiXCR on the multiplex PCR reads. Seen here are under 250,000 distinct CDR3 sequences, about 17% observed once, and the top ten hold more than 50%.

This TCR was recovered from a woman aged 45 to 65 with Graves' hyperthyroidism. The sequenced sample was blood. This rearrangement joins TRBV18 to TRBJ2-7, with TRBD1 matching 9 bases. For the CDR3, the DNA is TGTGCCAGCTCAGGATCGGGACAGGGTTTCGAGCAGTACTTC. Encoded protein: CASSGSGQGFEQYF. The whole variable domain, filled in from reference TRBV18 and TRBJ2-7, reads NAGVMQNPRHLVRRRGQEARLRCSPMKGHSHVYWYRQLPEEGLKFMVYLQKENIIDESGMPKERFSAEFPKEGPSILRIQQVVRGDSAAYFCASSGSGQGFEQYFGPGTRLTVT.